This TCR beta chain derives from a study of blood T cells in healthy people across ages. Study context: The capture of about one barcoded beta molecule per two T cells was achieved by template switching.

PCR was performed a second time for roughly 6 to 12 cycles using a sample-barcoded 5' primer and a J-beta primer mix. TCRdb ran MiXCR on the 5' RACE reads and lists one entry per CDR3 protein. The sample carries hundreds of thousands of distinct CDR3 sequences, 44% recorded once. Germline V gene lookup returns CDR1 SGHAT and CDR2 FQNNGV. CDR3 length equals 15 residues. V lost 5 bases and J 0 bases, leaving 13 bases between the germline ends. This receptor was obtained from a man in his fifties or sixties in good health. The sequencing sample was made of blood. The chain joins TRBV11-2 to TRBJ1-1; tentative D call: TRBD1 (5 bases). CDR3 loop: CASSLRGSMNTEAFF. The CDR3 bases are TGTGCCAGCAGCCTACGGGGCAGCATGAACACTGAAGCTTTCTTT.